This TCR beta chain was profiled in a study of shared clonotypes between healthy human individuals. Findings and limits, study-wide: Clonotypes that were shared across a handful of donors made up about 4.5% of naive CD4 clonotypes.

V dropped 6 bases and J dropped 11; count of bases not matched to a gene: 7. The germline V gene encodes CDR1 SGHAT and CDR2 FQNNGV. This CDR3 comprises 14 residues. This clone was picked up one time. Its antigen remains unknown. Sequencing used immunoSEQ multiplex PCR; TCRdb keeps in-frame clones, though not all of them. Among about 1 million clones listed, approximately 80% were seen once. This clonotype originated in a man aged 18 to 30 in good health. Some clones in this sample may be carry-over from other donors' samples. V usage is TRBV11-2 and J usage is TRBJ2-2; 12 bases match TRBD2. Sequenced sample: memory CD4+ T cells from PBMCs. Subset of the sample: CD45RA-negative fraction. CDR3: CASRPRLAGDELFF. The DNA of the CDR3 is TGTGCCAGCAGACCCCGACTAGCGGGAGACGAGCTGTTTTTT.